The clone carrying this T cell receptor (beta chain) has just a few counts. Using its own MiXCR run on the 5' RACE reads, TCRdb lists one record per CDR3 protein. Of some 38,000 distinct CDR3 sequences detected, approximately 7.4% appear once; the ten largest clones hold around 3%. This sample stems from a study of chronic HIV infection and antiretroviral therapy. Trimming removed 8 bases at V and 0 bases at J, with 8 bases between. Germline V CDR1 and CDR2: MNHEY, SMNVEV (reference sequence). CDR3 length: 14 residues. This chain joins TRBV27 and TRBJ1-6; D gene uncertain. Material: peripheral blood. The TCR sequence derives from an adult who had HIV and had not received antiretroviral therapy, or was an uninfected healthy control (not recorded which). CDR3 nucleotide sequence: TGTGCCAGCTGGGAGAGCTCCTATAATTCACCCCTCCACTTT. It specifies CASWESSYNSPLHF.